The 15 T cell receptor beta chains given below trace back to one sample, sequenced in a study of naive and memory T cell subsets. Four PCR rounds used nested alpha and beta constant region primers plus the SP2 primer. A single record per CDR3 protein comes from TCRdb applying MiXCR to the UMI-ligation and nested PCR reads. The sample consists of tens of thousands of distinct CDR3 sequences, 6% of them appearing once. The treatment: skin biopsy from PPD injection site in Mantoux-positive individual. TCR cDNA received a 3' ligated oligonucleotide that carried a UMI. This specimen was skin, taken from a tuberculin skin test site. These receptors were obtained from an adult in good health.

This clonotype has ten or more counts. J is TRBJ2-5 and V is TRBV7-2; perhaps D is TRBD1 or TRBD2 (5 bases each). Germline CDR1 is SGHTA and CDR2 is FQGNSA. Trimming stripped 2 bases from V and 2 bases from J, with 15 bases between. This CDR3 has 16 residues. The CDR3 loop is CASSLFGGRAQETQYF. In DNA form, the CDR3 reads TGTGCCAGCAGCTTATTTGGGGGACGAGCGCAAGAGACCCAGTACTTC.

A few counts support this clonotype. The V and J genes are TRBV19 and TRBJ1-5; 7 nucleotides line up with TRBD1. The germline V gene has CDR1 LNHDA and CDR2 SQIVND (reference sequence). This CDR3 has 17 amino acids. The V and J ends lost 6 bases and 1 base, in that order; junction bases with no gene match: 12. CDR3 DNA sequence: TGTGCCAGTAGCCGATCCCGGGACAGACTGAGCAATCAGCCCCAGCATTTT. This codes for CASSRSRDRLSNQPQHF.

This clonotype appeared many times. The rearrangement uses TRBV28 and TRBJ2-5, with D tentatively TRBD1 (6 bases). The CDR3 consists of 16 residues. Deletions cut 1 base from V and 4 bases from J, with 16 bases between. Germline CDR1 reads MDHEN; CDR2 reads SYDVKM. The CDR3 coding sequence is TGTGCCAGCAGTTTATTGGGCAGGGGCATCGGAGAGACCCAGTACTTC. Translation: CASSLLGRGIGETQYF.

The CDR3 reads CASSERPMNTEAFF. The CDR3, as DNA: TGTGCCAGCAGTGAAAGACCGATGAACACTGAAGCTTTCTTT. The V call is TRBV27, the J call TRBJ1-1; D unclear. With 5 bases removed from V and 0 bases from J, the gap between germline ends came to 10 bases. Per germline, CDR1 MNHEY and CDR2 SMNVEV (reference sequence). This CDR3 is built from 14 residues.

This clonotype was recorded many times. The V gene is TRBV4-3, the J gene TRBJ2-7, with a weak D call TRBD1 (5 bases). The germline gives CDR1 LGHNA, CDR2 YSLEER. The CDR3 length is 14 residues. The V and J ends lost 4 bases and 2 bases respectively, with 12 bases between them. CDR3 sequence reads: CASSRGSWPYEQYF. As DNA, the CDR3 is TGCGCCAGCAGCCGGGGCTCCTGGCCCTACGAGCAGTACTTC.

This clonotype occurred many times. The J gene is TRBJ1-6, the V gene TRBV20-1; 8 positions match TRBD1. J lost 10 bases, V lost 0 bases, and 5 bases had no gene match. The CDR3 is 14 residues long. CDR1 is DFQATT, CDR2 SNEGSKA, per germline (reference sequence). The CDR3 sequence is CSAREARGQSPLHF. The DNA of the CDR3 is TGCAGTGCTAGAGAAGCCAGGGGGCAGTCACCCCTCCACTTT.

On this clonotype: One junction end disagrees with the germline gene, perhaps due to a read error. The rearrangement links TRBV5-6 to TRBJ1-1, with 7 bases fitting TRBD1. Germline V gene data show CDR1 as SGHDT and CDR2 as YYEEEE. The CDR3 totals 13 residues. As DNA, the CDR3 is TGTGCCAGCAGTACAGGGGTGAACACTGAAGCCTTCTTT. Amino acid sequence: CASSTGVNTEAFF. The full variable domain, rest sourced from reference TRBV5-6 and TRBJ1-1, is DAGVTQSPTHLIKTRGQQVTLRCSPKSGHDTVSWYQQALGQGPQFIFQYYEEEERQRGNFPDRFSGHQFPNYSSELNVNALLLGDSALYLCASSTGVNTEAFFGQGTRLTVV.

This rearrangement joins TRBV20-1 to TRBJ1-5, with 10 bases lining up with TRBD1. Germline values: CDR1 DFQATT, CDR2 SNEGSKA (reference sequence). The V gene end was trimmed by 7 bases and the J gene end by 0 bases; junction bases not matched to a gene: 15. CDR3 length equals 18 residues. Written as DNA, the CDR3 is TGCAGTGTCCCAGCAGCGACAGGGGGCAGGGATAGCAATCAGCCCCAGCATTTT. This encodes CSVPAATGGRDSNQPQHF.

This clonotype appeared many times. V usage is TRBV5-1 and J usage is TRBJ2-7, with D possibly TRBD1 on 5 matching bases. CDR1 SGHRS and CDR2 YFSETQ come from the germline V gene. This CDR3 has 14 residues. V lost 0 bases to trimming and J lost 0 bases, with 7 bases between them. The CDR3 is CASSLGQYSYEQYF. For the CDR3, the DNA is TGCGCCAGCAGCTTGGGACAGTACTCCTACGAGCAGTACTTC.

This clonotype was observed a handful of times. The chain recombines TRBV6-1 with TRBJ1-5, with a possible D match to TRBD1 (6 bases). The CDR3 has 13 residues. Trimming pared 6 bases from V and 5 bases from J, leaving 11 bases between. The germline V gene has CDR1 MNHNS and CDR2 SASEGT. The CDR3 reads CASRRDIYQPQHF. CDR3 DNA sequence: TGTGCCAGCAGAAGGGACATTTATCAGCCCCAGCATTTT.

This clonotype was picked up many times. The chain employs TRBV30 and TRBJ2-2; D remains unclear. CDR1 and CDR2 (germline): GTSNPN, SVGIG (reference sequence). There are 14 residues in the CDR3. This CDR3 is CAVIWFGNTGELFF. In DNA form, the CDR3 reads TGTGCTGTCATCTGGTTCGGGAACACCGGGGAGCTGTTTTTT.

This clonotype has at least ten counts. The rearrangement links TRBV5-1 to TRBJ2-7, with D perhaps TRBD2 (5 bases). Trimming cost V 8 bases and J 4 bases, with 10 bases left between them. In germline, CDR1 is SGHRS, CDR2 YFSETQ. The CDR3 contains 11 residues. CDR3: CARQGRYEQYF. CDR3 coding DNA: TGCGCCAGACAAGGGAGATACGAGCAGTACTTC.

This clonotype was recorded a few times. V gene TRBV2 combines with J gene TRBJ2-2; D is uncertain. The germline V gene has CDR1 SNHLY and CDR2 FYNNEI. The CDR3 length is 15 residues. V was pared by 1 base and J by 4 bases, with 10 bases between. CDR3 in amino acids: CASSEGFLRTGELFF. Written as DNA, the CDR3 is TGTGCCAGCAGTGAAGGGTTCCTCCGCACCGGGGAGCTGTTTTTT.

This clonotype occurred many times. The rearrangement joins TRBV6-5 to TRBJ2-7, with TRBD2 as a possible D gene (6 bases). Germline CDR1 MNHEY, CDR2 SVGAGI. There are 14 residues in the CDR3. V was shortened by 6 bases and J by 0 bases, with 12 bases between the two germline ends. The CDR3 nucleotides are TGTGCCAGCAGCCTGGGACTTAACTCCTACGAGCAGTACTTC. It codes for CASSLGLNSYEQYF.

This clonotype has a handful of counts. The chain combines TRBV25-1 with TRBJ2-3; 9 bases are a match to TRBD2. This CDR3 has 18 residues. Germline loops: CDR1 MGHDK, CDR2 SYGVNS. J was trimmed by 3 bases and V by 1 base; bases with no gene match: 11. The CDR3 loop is CASSESALGGRETDTQYF. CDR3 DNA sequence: TGTGCCAGCAGTGAATCCGCCTTGGGCGGGAGGGAAACAGATACGCAGTATTTT. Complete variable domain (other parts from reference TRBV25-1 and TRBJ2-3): EADIYQTPRYLVIGTGKKITLECSQTMGHDKMYWYQQDPGMELHLIHYSYGVNSTEKGDLSSESTVSRIRTEHFPLTLESARPSHTSQYLCASSESALGGRETDTQYFGPGTRLTVL.